The T cell receptor (beta chain) under discussion was sequenced for a study of cytomegalovirus exposure and HLA in healthy donors. Notes on this clone: Antigen specificity is unknown.

Trimming at V came to 11 bases and at J to 4 bases, leaving 8 bases not matched to a gene. CDR3 length: 13 amino acids. Germline V gene lookup returns CDR1 SNHLY and CDR2 FYNNEI. Study-wide findings and caveats: Altogether, 150 or so TCR beta chains were recorded as cytomegalovirus-associated.

Using immunoSEQ multiplex PCR, the repertoire was profiled, and TCRdb retains in-frame clones only, with some absent. This table holds about 240,000 clones, approximately 83% found once. The sample consisted of PBMCs. The TCR was taken from a woman under 40 in good health and CMV-seropositive. The genes are TRBV2 and TRBJ2-3, with 8 nucleotides matching TRBD2. The CDR3 region is CAGGLAGSDTQYF. The CDR3 DNA reads as TGTGCCGGAGGACTAGCCGGTTCAGATACGCAGTATTTT.